The rows below give T cell receptor beta chains drawn from one sample of a study of cytomegalovirus exposure and HLA in healthy donors. Clones were sequenced by immunoSEQ multiplex PCR, and TCRdb holds only the in-frame ones, with some missing. Among about 240,000 clones, more than 75% were seen once, and the ten largest hold 2.5% to 3%. Sequenced sample: PBMCs. These TCRs come from a man younger than 35 in good health and CMV-seronegative. The CDR3 runs from the conserved cysteine through the conserved F or W. Each record gives: CDR3 DNA, CDR3 protein, clone size, D gene, V gene, J gene. D genes are given only for firm matches. Clone size is stated in some rows and not others, as once, few, many or a class when expanded.

TGTGCCAGCAGCTTAGCCGGGACAGGGGTAGGAAAACTGTTTTTT	CASSLAGTGVGKLFF	-	TRBD1	TRBV11-2	TRBJ1-4
TGCGCCAGCAGCCTCGGACAAGGCCAGCCCCAGCATTTT	CASSLGQGQPQHF	few	-	TRBV4-3	TRBJ1-5
TGTGCCAGCAGTTTAGGGGGCAGCGACTATGGCTACACCTTC	CASSLGGSDYGYTF	-	-	TRBV28	TRBJ1-2
TGTGCCAGCAGTTTTAGTTCGACGGGTTGGACAGGGGTTCGAGATACGCAGTATTTT	CASSFSSTGWTGVRDTQYF	-	TRBD1	TRBV28	TRBJ2-3
TGTGCCAGCATCTCGGACAGGGTGTCCTACGAGCAGTACTTC	CASISDRVSYEQYF	-	TRBD1	TRBV7-2	TRBJ2-7
TGTGCCAGCAGCTTAGACAGGGGCACTGAAGCTTTCTTT	CASSLDRGTEAFF	few	TRBD1	TRBV7-7	TRBJ1-1
TGTGCCAGCAGCTTTTCAATGGCCGCCTACGAGCAGTACTTC	CASSFSMAAYEQYF	-	-	TRBV7-2	TRBJ2-7
TGTGCCAGCAGTTTATCTCGCCAGGGGGCTAATGAAAAACTGTTTTTT	CASSLSRQGANEKLFF	-	TRBD1	TRBV27	TRBJ1-4
TGTGCCAGCAGTGAACAGGGAAGGGGCTACGAGCAGTACTTC	CASSEQGRGYEQYF	-	-	TRBV25-1	TRBJ2-7
TGTGCCAGCAGCGCCATAGCGGGGGGGTCCTACAATGAGCAGTTCTTC	CASSAIAGGSYNEQFF	-	TRBD2	TRBV9	TRBJ2-1